A selection of T cell receptor beta chains follows, all from one sample in a study of cytomegalovirus exposure and HLA in healthy donors. Measured with immunoSEQ multiplex PCR; TCRdb has only the in-frame clones, and not every one. Among about 280,000 clones listed, around nine tenths were seen once. The specimen was PBMCs. Receptor source: a woman under 30 in good health and CMV-seronegative. Each CDR3 is given with its conserved first and last residue. The D gene is left open where the match is weak.

d_gene,v_gene,j_gene,CDR3nt,CDR3aa
TRBD1,TRBV4-3,TRBJ1-2,TGCGCCAGCAGCCAAGCTCTAACAGGGGGCGCCGGCTACACCTTC,CASSQALTGGAGYTF
-,TRBV28,TRBJ1-2,TGTGCCAGCAGCCTTAGGGGTTCGGCAATAGTCCCCTATGGCTACACCTTC,CASSLRGSAIVPYGYTF
TRBD1,TRBV9,TRBJ1-2,TGTGCCAGCTCCCTAGGGACAGCTAACTATGGCTACACCTTC,CASSLGTANYGYTF
-,TRBV7-6,TRBJ2-5,TGTGCCAGCAGCTTAACGACCGCCCCGGGGGAGACCCAGTACTTC,CASSLTTAPGETQYF
TRBD1,TRBV7-8,TRBJ1-2,TGTGCCAGCAGCTTAGCGCCGGAAGGGGGCAGGGGCTACACCTTC,CASSLAPEGGRGYTF
-,TRBV7-2,TRBJ2-7,TGTGCCAGCAGCTTAATCTCCGGACTACCCGCCTACGAGCAGTACTTC,CASSLISGLPAYEQYF
TRBD1,TRBV25-1,TRBJ1-1,TGTGCCAGTGGAGGGGGCTCTCAAATGAACACTGAAGCTTTCTTT,CASGGGSQMNTEAFF
-,TRBV7-6,TRBJ1-1,TGTGCCAGCAGCTTAGTGGGGGGAGGGGGGACTGAAGCTTTCTTT,CASSLVGGGGTEAFF
TRBD2,TRBV5-1,TRBJ2-2,TGCGCCAGCAGCTCCGGGAGGTGGGCCGGGGAGCTGTTTTTT,CASSSGRWAGELFF
TRBD1,TRBV6-5,TRBJ1-1,TGTGCCAGCAGTTACCTACAGGGGTTAGACACTGAAGCTTTCTTT,CASSYLQGLDTEAFF